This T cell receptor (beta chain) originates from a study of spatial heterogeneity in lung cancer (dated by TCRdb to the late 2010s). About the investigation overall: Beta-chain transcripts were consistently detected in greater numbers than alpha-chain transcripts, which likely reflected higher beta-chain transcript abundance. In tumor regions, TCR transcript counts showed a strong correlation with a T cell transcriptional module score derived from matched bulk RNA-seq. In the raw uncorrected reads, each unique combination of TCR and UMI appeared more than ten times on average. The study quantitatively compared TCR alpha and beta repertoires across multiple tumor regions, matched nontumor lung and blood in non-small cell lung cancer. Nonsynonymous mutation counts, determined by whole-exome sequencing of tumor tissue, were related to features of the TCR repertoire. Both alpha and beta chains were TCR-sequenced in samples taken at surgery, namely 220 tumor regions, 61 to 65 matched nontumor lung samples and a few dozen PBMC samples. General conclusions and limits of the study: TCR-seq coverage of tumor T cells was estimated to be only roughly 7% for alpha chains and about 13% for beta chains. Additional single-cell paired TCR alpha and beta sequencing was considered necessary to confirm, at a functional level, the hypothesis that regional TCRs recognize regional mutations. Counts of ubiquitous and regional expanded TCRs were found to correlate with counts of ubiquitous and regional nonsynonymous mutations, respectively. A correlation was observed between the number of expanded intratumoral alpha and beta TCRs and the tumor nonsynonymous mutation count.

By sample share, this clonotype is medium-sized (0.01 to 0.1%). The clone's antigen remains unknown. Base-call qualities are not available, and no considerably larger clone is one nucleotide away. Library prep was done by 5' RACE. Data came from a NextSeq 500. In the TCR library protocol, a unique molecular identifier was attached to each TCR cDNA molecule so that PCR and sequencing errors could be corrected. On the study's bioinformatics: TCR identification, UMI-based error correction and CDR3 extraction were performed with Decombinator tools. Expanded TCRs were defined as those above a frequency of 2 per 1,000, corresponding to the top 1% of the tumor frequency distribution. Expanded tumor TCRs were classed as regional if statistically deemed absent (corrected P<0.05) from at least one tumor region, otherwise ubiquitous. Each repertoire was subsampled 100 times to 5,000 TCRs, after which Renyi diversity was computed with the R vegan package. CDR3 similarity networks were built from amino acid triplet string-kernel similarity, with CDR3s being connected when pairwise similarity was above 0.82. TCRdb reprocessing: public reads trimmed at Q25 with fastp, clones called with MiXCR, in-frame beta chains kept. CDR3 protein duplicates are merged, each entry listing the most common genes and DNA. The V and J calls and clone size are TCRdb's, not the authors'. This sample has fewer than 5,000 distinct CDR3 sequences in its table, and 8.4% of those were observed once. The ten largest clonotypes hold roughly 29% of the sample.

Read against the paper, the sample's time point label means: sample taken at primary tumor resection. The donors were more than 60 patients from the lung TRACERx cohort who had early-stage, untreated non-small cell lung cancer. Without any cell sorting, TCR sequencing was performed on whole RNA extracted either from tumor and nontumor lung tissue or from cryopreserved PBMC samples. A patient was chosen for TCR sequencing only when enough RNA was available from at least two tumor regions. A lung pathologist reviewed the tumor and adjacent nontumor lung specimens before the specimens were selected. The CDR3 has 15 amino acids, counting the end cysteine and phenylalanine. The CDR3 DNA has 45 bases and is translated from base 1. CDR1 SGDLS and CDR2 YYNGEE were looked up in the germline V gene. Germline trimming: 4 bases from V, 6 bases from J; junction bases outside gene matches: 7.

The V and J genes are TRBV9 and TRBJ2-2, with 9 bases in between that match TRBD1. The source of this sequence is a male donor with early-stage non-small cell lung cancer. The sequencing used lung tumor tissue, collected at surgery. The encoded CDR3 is CASSTTGGLAGELFF. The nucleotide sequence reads TGTGCCAGCAGCACGACAGGGGGTCTAGCCGGGGAGCTGTTTTTT.